Listed here are 12 T cell receptor beta chains from one sample, sequenced in a study of OX40 agonist ivuxolimab in advanced cancers. Generated by immunoSEQ multiplex PCR, the TCRdb table keeps only in-frame clones and is missing some. In the table there are around 76,000 clones, around 94% of which are singletons. Sequences were derived from CD4+ or CD8+ T cells sorted from blood, sampled in a trial of the OX40 agonist ivuxolimab. The receptors shown here come from an adult with an advanced solid tumor such as melanoma, head and neck, liver or kidney cancer.

The chain couples TRBV19 to TRBJ2-2; 7 bases match TRBD1. The germline CDR1 and CDR2 sequences are LNHDA and SQIVND (reference sequence). V shed 5 bases, J shed 2 bases, and the junction held 11 bases outside the gene matches. The CDR3 loop spans 17 amino acids. Written as DNA, the CDR3 is TGTGCCAGTAGTTCCCGACCGAGGGGGCTTAACACCGGGGAGCTGTTTTTT. As protein: CASSSRPRGLNTGELFF.

This sequence joins TRBV7-9 and TRBJ2-1; D is uncertain. Trimming stripped 1 base from V and 2 bases from J, with 3 bases between. The CDR3 has 13 residues. CDR1 is SEHNR and CDR2 is FQNEAQ in the germline V gene (reference sequence). The CDR3 region is CASSLEAYNEQFF. Here the CDR3 DNA reads TGTGCCAGCAGCTTAGAAGCCTACAATGAGCAGTTCTTC.

This sequence joins TRBV4-1 and TRBJ2-7; D is ambiguous. The CDR3 runs 14 residues. The V and J ends lost 0 bases and 3 bases respectively, with 9 bases between them. Germline V gene sequence: CDR1 MGHRA, CDR2 YSYEKL. Here the CDR3 reads CASSQEEWGYEQYF. The CDR3 DNA is TGCGCCAGCAGCCAAGAGGAGTGGGGCTACGAGCAGTACTTC.

This chain joins TRBV9 and TRBJ2-2; D possibly matches TRBD1 or TRBD2 (5 bases each). Germline assignment: CDR1 SGDLS and CDR2 YYNGEE. The CDR3 runs to 14 residues. V dropped 2 bases and J dropped 1 base, with 6 bases sitting between them. For the CDR3, the DNA is TGTGCCAGCAGCGTTGGGGGGAACACCGGGGAGCTGTTTTTT. It specifies CASSVGGNTGELFF. The whole variable domain, filled in from reference TRBV9 and TRBJ2-2, reads DSGVTQTPKHLITATGQRVTLRCSPRSGDLSVYWYQQSLDQGLQFLIQYYNGEERAKGNILERFSAQQFPDLHSELNLSSLELGDSALYFCASSVGGNTGELFFGEGSRLTVL.

The rearrangement uses TRBV6-5 and TRBJ1-1; D gene unclear. CDR3 length: 15 amino acids. Germline-derived CDR1 and CDR2 are MNHEY and SVGAGI. V dropped 7 bases and J dropped 4 bases, with 19 bases sitting between them. The CDR3 region has the DNA TGTGCCAGCACCCGAGGTCTGGGAGATAGCACTGAAGCTTTCTTT. It yields the protein CASTRGLGDSTEAFF.

J is TRBJ1-1 and V is TRBV6-5; D is undetermined. Trimming stripped 9 bases from V and 1 base from J, with 12 bases between. This CDR3 is 13 amino acids long. Germline V gene sequence: CDR1 MNHEY, CDR2 SVGAGI. The CDR3 region is CASSLSPNTEAFF. The CDR3 coding sequence is TGTGCCAGTTCGTTGTCCCCGAACACTGAAGCTTTCTTT.

This chain joins TRBV6-4 and TRBJ1-5; D might be TRBD1 (6 bases). CDR1 and CDR2 from the germline V gene are MRHNA and SNTAGT. Trimming took 4 bases from V and 2 from J, leaving 9 bases between them. The CDR3 totals 14 residues. Here the CDR3 DNA reads TGTGCCAGCAGTGGGCACAGGGGCAATCAGCCCCAGCATTTT. It encodes CASSGHRGNQPQHF.

The chain is built from TRBV28 and TRBJ2-1; possible D gene TRBD2, 6 bases. Germline assignment: CDR1 MDHEN and CDR2 SYDVKM. V was trimmed by 6 bases and J by 9 bases, leaving 18 bases between them. The CDR3 consists of 14 residues. DNA of the CDR3: TGTGCCAGCAGGGCACTAGCACCGACGGGTGAGCAGTTCTTC. It is translated as CASRALAPTGEQFF.

In its sample, this clone was seen once. The V gene is TRBV27, the J gene TRBJ2-7; the D call may be TRBD1 or TRBD2 (6 bases each). The germline V gene encodes CDR1 MNHEY and CDR2 SMNVEV (reference sequence). With 5 bases removed from V and 4 bases from J, the gap between germline ends came to 18 bases. This CDR3 comprises 15 residues. The CDR3 DNA sequence: TGTGCCAGCAGTCCCGTAGGGGGGCGCTTTTACGAGCAGTACTTC. Encoded protein: CASSPVGGRFYEQYF.

V and J are TRBV14 and TRBJ2-5, with a weak D call TRBD2 (6 bases). Trimming removed 0 bases at V and 3 bases at J, with 11 bases between. Germline V gene lookup returns CDR1 SGHDN and CDR2 FVKESK. The CDR3 extends over 15 amino acids. Here the CDR3 DNA reads TGTGCCAGCAGCCAAGAGCGAGGACTAAAAGAGACCCAGTACTTC. Encoded protein: CASSQERGLKETQYF.

The V call is TRBV27, the J call TRBJ1-2, with D possibly being TRBD1 (6 bases). The CDR3 is made up of 15 amino acids. V was trimmed by 6 bases and J by 3 bases, leaving 17 bases between them. Germline V lookup: CDR1 MNHEY, CDR2 SMNVEV (reference sequence). Here the CDR3 reads CASSPLWAGDYGYTF. The CDR3 DNA reads as TGTGCCAGCAGCCCCCTCTGGGCAGGGGACTATGGCTACACCTTC.

The rearrangement joins TRBV28 to TRBJ1-1, with D perhaps TRBD1 (5 bases). The CDR3 extends over 14 amino acids. V was cut by 3 bases and J by 5 bases, with 13 bases left in between. Germline CDR1 reads MDHEN; CDR2 reads SYDVKM. The CDR3 reads CASSLTHEGTEAFF. As DNA, the CDR3 is TGTGCCAGCAGTTTGACCCATGAGGGGACTGAAGCTTTCTTT.